The 10 T cell receptor beta chains reported below all come from one sample, sequenced in a study of blood T cells in healthy people across ages. The authors ran a second PCR of roughly 6 to 12 cycles using a sample-barcoded 5' primer and a J-beta primer mix. MiXCR was run by TCRdb on the 5' RACE reads, yielding one entry per CDR3 protein. This sample has approximately 880,000 distinct CDR3 sequences, with roughly 43% found just once. Sequenced input: blood. The source of these receptors is a man younger than 40 in good health.

This clonotype was counted once. The chain has TRBV5-5 and TRBJ1-1; D unresolved. The CDR3 totals 14 residues. CDR1 is SGHKS, CDR2 YYEKEE, per germline (reference sequence). Trimming removed 3 bases from V and 4 bases from J, with 13 bases in between. The DNA of the CDR3 is TGTGCCAGCAGCTCGACGAAACTCGGCACTGAAGCTTTCTTT. Translating gives CASSSTKLGTEAFF.

This clonotype was detected only a few times. The V gene is TRBV7-2, the J gene TRBJ1-1; D not certain. Germline loops: CDR1 SGHTA, CDR2 FQGNSA. The length of the CDR3 is 12 residues. Trimming cost V 2 bases and J 4 bases, with 5 bases left between them. This CDR3 reads CASSLRFTEAFF. The CDR3 DNA is TGTGCCAGCAGCTTACGGTTCACTGAAGCTTTCTTT.

About this clonotype: Germline and junction disagree at one end, which may indicate a read error. The chain recombines TRBV9 with TRBJ2-3, with 9 nucleotides matching TRBD2. The CDR3 spans 17 residues. Germline V lookup: CDR1 SGDLS, CDR2 YYNGEE. The CDR3: CASSVGSGGPNTDTKYF. CDR3 DNA sequence: TGTGCCAGCAGCGTAGGGAGCGGGGGGCCAAACACAGATACGAAGTATTTT.

The CDR3 nucleotides are TGTGCCAGCAGCTTACCTTCGGACAATTCACCCCTCCACTTT. Its protein product is CASSLPSDNSPLHF. The chain combines TRBV11-2 with TRBJ1-6, with D hard to call. Germline V gives CDR1 SGHAT, CDR2 FQNNGV. The CDR3 length is 14 residues. Trimming took 2 bases from V and 7 from J, leaving 9 bases between them.

In this sample, this clonotype turned up many times. The rearrangement uses TRBV11-3 and TRBJ2-3; 10 bases fit TRBD2. CDR1 is SGHNT, CDR2 YENEEA, per germline. Losses at the gene ends were 5 bases for V and 3 bases for J; bases not matched to a gene: 14. There are 18 residues in the CDR3. The CDR3 is CASSHETLLAGRTDTQYF. For the CDR3, the DNA is TGTGCCAGCAGCCATGAGACCCTACTAGCGGGGAGGACAGATACGCAGTATTTT.

V usage is TRBV28 and J usage is TRBJ2-7; D perhaps matches TRBD1 (5 bases). The CDR3 loop spans 13 amino acids. V shed 3 bases and J shed 7 bases, with 13 bases lying between them. Germline CDR1 reads MDHEN; CDR2 reads SYDVKM. The CDR3 loop reads CASSLKGSREQYF. Written as DNA, the CDR3 is TGTGCCAGCAGTTTGAAGGGGTCCAGGGAGCAGTACTTC.

There are a few counts of this clonotype. The V and J genes are TRBV27 and TRBJ2-7; TRBD1 matches at 9 bases. CDR1 is MNHEY, CDR2 SMNVEV, per germline (reference sequence). The V segment lost 2 bases and the J segment 2 bases; nucleotides outside the gene matches: 13. The CDR3 contains 18 residues. CDR3 region: CASSLIRELTGGPYEQYF. The CDR3 nucleotides are TGTGCCAGCAGTTTAATCCGAGAGCTTACAGGGGGCCCCTACGAGCAGTACTTC.

The V call is TRBV10-3, the J call TRBJ1-3; 9 bases line up with TRBD1. This CDR3 comprises 16 residues. Losses at the gene ends were 3 bases for V and 3 bases for J; bases not matched to a gene: 6. Looked up from germline, CDR1 is ENHRY and CDR2 is SYGVKD. As DNA, the CDR3 is TGTGCCATCAGTGATCCGGGACAGGGCAGTGGAAACACCATATATTTT. Translating gives CAISDPGQGSGNTIYF.

J is TRBJ2-1 and V is TRBV7-8; D possibly uses TRBD1 or TRBD2 (5 bases each). CDR3 length: 16 amino acids. The V gene lost 1 base and the J gene lost 8 bases, with 18 bases spanning the gap. The germline CDR1 and CDR2 sequences are SGHVS and FQNEAQ. The CDR3 sequence is CASSLVQGSLGDEQFF. DNA of the CDR3: TGTGCCAGCAGCTTAGTACAAGGGAGCCTGGGGGATGAGCAGTTCTTC.

The CDR3 region has the DNA TGTGCCAGCAGGTCGGGGGCTCAAGAGACCCAGTACTTC. It yields the protein CASRSGAQETQYF. This chain uses TRBV4-2 with TRBJ2-4, with D tentatively TRBD1 or TRBD2 (6 bases each). The DNA end favors TRBJ2-5, so the J call may be wrong. Germline assignment: CDR1 LGHNA and CDR2 YNFKEQ. The CDR3 runs 13 residues.